Listed here are 22 T cell receptor beta chains from one sample, sequenced in a study of Graves' ophthalmopathy and Graves' hyperthyroidism. Investigators amplified TCR beta CDR3 regions from RNA transcripts. HTBI primers were used in a first-round RT-PCR, which preceded a second-round multiplex PCR. TCRdb passed the multiplex PCR reads through MiXCR, listing each CDR3 protein once. The sample gives roughly 400,000 distinct CDR3 sequences, about 18% of which show up once; roughly 1.5% is in the top ten. Sequencing was carried out using peripheral blood. The receptors come from a woman aged 18-29 years with Graves' ophthalmopathy.

This clonotype occurred many times. This chain joins TRBV10-1 and TRBJ1-6, with D hard to call. The CDR3 runs 16 residues. The germline V gene encodes CDR1 WNHNN and CDR2 SYGVQD (reference sequence). Trimming stripped 7 bases from V and 4 bases from J, with 17 bases between. The CDR3 bases are TGCGCCAGCAATTGGTCCCCCGGAATTTATAATTCACCCCTCCACTTT. Residues: CASNWSPGIYNSPLHF.

This clonotype was picked up many times. This chain connects TRBV5-1 to TRBJ2-5, with TRBD2 matching over 7 bases. V dropped 3 bases and J dropped 10; count of bases not matched to a gene: 9. Germline CDR1 reads SGHRS; CDR2 reads YFSETQ. The CDR3 is 13 residues long. This CDR3 is CASSWGGLSIQYF. CDR3 bases: TGCGCCAGCAGCTGGGGGGGACTGTCAATCCAGTACTTC.

The table lists this clonotype with many counts. The chain links TRBV12-3 or TRBV12-4 to TRBJ2-7; 9 bases line up with TRBD1. V trimming: 5 bases; J trimming: 6 bases; junction bases outside the gene matches: 8. There are 14 residues in the CDR3. The CDR3 sequence is CASSRQGDPLEQYF. For the CDR3, the DNA is TGTGCCAGCAGTCGACAGGGGGACCCCCTCGAGCAGTACTTC.

This clonotype was detected a few times. The rearrangement links TRBV27 to TRBJ1-1, with D tentatively TRBD1 (5 bases). Germline lookup yields CDR1 MNHEY and CDR2 SMNVEV (reference sequence). V lost 5 bases and J lost 0, with 13 bases in between. This CDR3 spans 15 amino acids. CDR3 sequence (DNA): TGTGCCAGCAGTGAACAGGACACAATGAACACTGAAGCTTTCTTT. Protein product: CASSEQDTMNTEAFF.

This clonotype was detected ten times or more. The genes are TRBV27 and TRBJ1-5; TRBD1 agrees at 11 bases. This CDR3 region has 16 residues. The V and J ends lost 6 bases and 6 bases, in that order; junction bases with no gene match: 10. CDR1 and CDR2 from the germline V gene are MNHEY and SMNVEV (reference sequence). The CDR3 DNA reads as TGTGCCAGCAGGGATGGAGGGACAGGGGGTTCTCAGCCCCAGCATTTT. The encoded protein is CASRDGGTGGSQPQHF.

This clonotype was counted at least ten times. The gene calls are TRBV6-2 or TRBV6-3 and TRBJ1-5; weak D call: TRBD1 (5 bases). The CDR3 consists of 16 residues. CDR1 is MNHEY and CDR2 is SVGEGT in the germline V gene. Trimming removed 1 base at V and 2 bases at J, with 12 bases between. This CDR3 reads CASSYWDLKGNQPQHF. The CDR3 bases are TGTGCCAGCAGTTACTGGGACCTAAAAGGCAATCAGCCCCAGCATTTT.

This chain links TRBV6-2 or TRBV6-3 with TRBJ2-7; weak D call: TRBD1 (7 bases). This CDR3 has 17 residues. Germline CDR1 MNHEY, CDR2 SVGEGT. Trimming took 3 bases from V and 2 from J, leaving 20 bases between them. The CDR3 DNA is TGTGCCAGCAGTTATTGGGCAGGGGGGCCTACTGCCTACGAGCAGTACTTC. Its translation is CASSYWAGGPTAYEQYF.

There are many counts of this clonotype. V and J are TRBV2 and TRBJ1-2; 10 bases fit TRBD1. The CDR3 length is 15 residues. With V trimmed by 2 bases and J by 3 bases, 3 bases remained unmatched. The V gene's germline CDR1 is SNHLY and CDR2 FYNNEI. CDR3 in amino acids: CASSERGQGYYGYTF. In DNA, the CDR3 is TGTGCCAGCAGTGAAAGGGGACAGGGGTACTATGGCTACACCTTC.

This clonotype was recorded many times. The genes are TRBV29-1 and TRBJ1-6, with a tentative D call TRBD1 (6 bases). Between the trimmed V and J ends, which lost 4 bases and 12 bases, there was a span of 16 bases. The CDR3 is made up of 13 amino acids. Germline loops: CDR1 SQVTM, CDR2 ANQGSEA. CDR3 protein: CSVAQAPGVPLHF. DNA for the CDR3: TGCAGCGTTGCTCAGGCCCCAGGGGTACCCCTCCACTTT. The whole variable domain, filled in from reference TRBV29-1 and TRBJ1-6, reads SAVISQKPSRDICQRGTSLTIQCQVDSQVTMMFWYRQQPGQSLTLIATANQGSEATYESGFVIDKFPISRPNLTFSTLTVSNMSPEDSSIYLCSVAQAPGVPLHFGNGTRLTVT.

This clonotype was seen repeatedly, ten times or more. The chain links TRBV11-2 to TRBJ1-1, with no clear D. In germline, CDR1 is SGHAT, CDR2 FQNNGV. Trimming removed 0 bases at V and 6 bases at J, with 14 bases between. The CDR3 is 15 residues long. The DNA of the CDR3 is TGTGCCAGCAGCTTAGAGGGCACACTCCCCTCTGAAGCTTTCTTT. This gives the protein CASSLEGTLPSEAFF.

This clonotype was detected ten times or more. V gene TRBV24-1 combines with J gene TRBJ2-7; 8 nucleotides align to TRBD1. This CDR3 spans 15 amino acids. V was pared by 4 bases and J by 3 bases, with 7 bases of the junction left unmatched. Germline lookup yields CDR1 KGHDR and CDR2 SFDVKD. CDR3 residues: CATSEGTGGFYEQYF. The CDR3 DNA sequence: TGTGCCACCAGTGAGGGGACAGGAGGCTTCTACGAGCAGTACTTC.

This clonotype was detected ten times or more. The V gene is TRBV27, the J gene TRBJ1-5, with D uncertain. V was shortened by 4 bases and J by 3 bases, with 7 bases between the two germline ends. In germline, CDR1 is MNHEY, CDR2 SMNVEV (reference sequence). The CDR3 has 13 residues. CDR3 nucleotides: TGTGCCAGCAGTTACGGCTACAATCAGCCCCAGCATTTT. This gives the protein CASSYGYNQPQHF.

Ten or more counts support this clonotype. J is TRBJ1-1 and V is TRBV19, with a weak D call TRBD1 (5 bases). Per the germline V gene, CDR1 is LNHDA and CDR2 is SQIVND (reference sequence). Trimming stripped 6 bases from V and 0 bases from J, with 17 bases between. The CDR3 spans 16 residues. CDR3 loop: CASSLSTAGLNTEAFF. The CDR3 DNA reads as TGTGCCAGTAGCCTATCTACGGCAGGGTTGAACACTGAAGCTTTCTTT.

This clonotype was counted ten times or more. The rearrangement uses TRBV5-5 and TRBJ1-5, with a weak D call TRBD1 (5 bases). This CDR3 has 14 amino acids. Between the trimmed V and J ends, which lost 3 bases and 9 bases, there was a span of 16 bases. Germline V gene data show CDR1 as SGHKS and CDR2 as YYEKEE (reference sequence). The CDR3 DNA reads TGTGCCAGCAGCTCCGGGACCCTAAAATGGCCCCAGCATTTT. Protein: CASSSGTLKWPQHF.

V usage is TRBV27 and J usage is TRBJ2-7, with 8 positions matching TRBD2. The germline gives CDR1 MNHEY, CDR2 SMNVEV (reference sequence). CDR3 length: 15 residues. J was trimmed by 3 bases and V by 5 bases; bases with no gene match: 9. In DNA form, the CDR3 reads TGTGCCAGCAGTGGGAGCGGGAGCTGGGGCTACGAGCAGTACTTC. This encodes CASSGSGSWGYEQYF.

This clonotype has just a few counts. The rearrangement links TRBV5-1 to TRBJ2-2; perhaps TRBD2 as D (6 bases). V lost 4 bases and J lost 7, with 23 bases in between. Germline loops: CDR1 SGHRS, CDR2 YFSETQ. The CDR3 contains 17 residues. Here the CDR3 reads CASSPLGIGEENGELFF. CDR3 nucleotide sequence: TGCGCCAGCAGCCCCCTTGGGATAGGGGAGGAAAACGGGGAGCTGTTTTTT.

This clonotype was seen ten or more times. The chain links TRBV27 to TRBJ1-5; perhaps TRBD1 as D (6 bases). The CDR3 is made up of 13 amino acids. From germline, CDR1 is MNHEY and CDR2 SMNVEV (reference sequence). V was clipped by 2 bases and J by 7 bases, with 9 bases between them. The CDR3 DNA reads TGTGCCAGCAGTTTAAGGGGACACCAGCCCCAGCATTTT. It is translated as CASSLRGHQPQHF.

The sample holds many counts of this clonotype. The chain is built from TRBV6-1 and TRBJ2-2, with D perhaps given as TRBD1 or TRBD2 (5 bases each). This CDR3 region has 14 residues. V was pared by 0 bases and J by 3 bases, with 5 bases between. In germline, CDR1 is MNHNS, CDR2 SASEGT. The CDR3 protein is CASSEAGDTGELFF. The CDR3 DNA is TGTGCCAGCAGTGAAGCGGGGGACACCGGGGAGCTGTTTTTT.

At least ten counts were recorded for this clonotype. The chain joins TRBV28 to TRBJ1-2; TRBD1 aligns across 8 bases. With V trimmed by 1 base and J by 2 bases, 6 bases remained unmatched. The CDR3 contains 16 residues. In germline, CDR1 is MDHEN, CDR2 SYDVKM. CDR3 coding DNA: TGTGCCAGCAGTTTATACCGGACAGGGCTCAACTATGGCTACACCTTC. It is translated as CASSLYRTGLNYGYTF.

The table lists this clonotype with many counts. The CDR3: CASSSTQGAYGYTF. Here the CDR3 DNA reads TGTGCCAGCAGCAGTACACAGGGGGCCTATGGCTACACCTTC. This chain uses TRBV12-3 or TRBV12-4 with TRBJ1-2, with TRBD1 identical over 9 bases. The CDR3 is 14 amino acids. V trimming: 6 bases; J trimming: 4 bases; junction bases outside the gene matches: 6.

In this sample, this clonotype turned up many times. A much larger clone differs from this one at a single base, so this may be a read error. The chain couples TRBV19 to TRBJ2-7; no firm D call. This CDR3 spans 14 amino acids. V lost 0 bases and J 2 bases, leaving 8 bases between the germline ends. The germline gives CDR1 LNHDA, CDR2 SQIVND (reference sequence). This CDR3 is CASSIDHGPYEQYF. In DNA form, the CDR3 reads TGTGCCAGTAGTATAGACCACGGCCCCTACGAGCAGTACTTC.

This clonotype was picked up many times. This chain connects TRBV6-5 to TRBJ1-1; TRBD1 might be the D (5 bases). The CDR3 is 13 amino acids. Germline V gives CDR1 MNHEY, CDR2 SVGAGI. With 8 bases removed from V and 4 bases from J, the gap between germline ends came to 14 bases. The DNA for the CDR3 is TGTGCCAGCCCCGTCCTAGGGGCCACTGAAGCTTTCTTT. This encodes CASPVLGATEAFF.